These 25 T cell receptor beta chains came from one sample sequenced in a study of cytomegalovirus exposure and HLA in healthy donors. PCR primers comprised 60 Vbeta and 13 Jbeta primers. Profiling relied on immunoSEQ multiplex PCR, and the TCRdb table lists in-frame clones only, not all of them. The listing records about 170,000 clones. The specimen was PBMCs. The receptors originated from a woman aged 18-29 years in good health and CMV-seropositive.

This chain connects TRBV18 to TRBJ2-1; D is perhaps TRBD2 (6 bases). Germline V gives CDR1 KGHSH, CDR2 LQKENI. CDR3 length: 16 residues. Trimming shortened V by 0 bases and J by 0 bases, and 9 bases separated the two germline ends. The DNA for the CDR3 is TGTGCCAGCTCACCACCGGGACTGAGCTCCTACAATGAGCAGTTCTTC. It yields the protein CASSPPGLSSYNEQFF.

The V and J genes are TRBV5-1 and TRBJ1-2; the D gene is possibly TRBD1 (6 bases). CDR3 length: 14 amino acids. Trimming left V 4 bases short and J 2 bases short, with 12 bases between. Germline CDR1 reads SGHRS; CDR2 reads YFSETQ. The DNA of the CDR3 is TGCGCCAGCAGCGAAGGACAGACCAACTATGGCTACACCTTC. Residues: CASSEGQTNYGYTF.

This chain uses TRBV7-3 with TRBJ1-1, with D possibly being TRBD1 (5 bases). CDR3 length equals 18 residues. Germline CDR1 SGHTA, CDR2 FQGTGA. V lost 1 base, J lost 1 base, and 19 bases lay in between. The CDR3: CASSLNPVRTTENTEAFF. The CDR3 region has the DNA TGTGCCAGCAGCTTAAATCCAGTACGGACAACTGAGAACACTGAAGCTTTCTTT.

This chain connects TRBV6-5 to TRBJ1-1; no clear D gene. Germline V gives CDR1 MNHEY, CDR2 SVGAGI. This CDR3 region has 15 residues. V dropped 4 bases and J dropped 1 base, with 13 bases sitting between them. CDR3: CASSFSLTSNTEAFF. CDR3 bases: TGTGCCAGCAGTTTTTCACTTACGTCGAACACTGAAGCTTTCTTT.

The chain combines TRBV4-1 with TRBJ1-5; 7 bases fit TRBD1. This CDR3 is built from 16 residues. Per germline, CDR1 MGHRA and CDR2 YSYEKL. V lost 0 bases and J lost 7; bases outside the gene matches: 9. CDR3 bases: TGCGCCAGCAGCCAAGACGCGGGAGGGGGCGGACAGCCCCAGCATTTT. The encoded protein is CASSQDAGGGGQPQHF.

The CDR3 sequence: CASSFTGVADTQYF. The CDR3 DNA sequence: TGTGCCAGCAGTTTCACAGGGGTCGCAGATACGCAGTATTTT. J is TRBJ2-3 and V is TRBV6-5, with 7 bases matching TRBD1. CDR1 MNHEY and CDR2 SVGAGI come from the germline V gene. CDR3 length: 14 residues. With 4 bases clipped from V and 4 bases from J, the junction kept 5 bases outside the gene matches.

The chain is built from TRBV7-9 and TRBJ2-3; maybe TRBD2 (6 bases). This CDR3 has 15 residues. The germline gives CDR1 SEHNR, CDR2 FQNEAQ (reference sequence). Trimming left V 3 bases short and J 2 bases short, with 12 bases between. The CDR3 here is CASSFPGRDTDTQYF. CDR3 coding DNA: TGTGCCAGCAGCTTCCCCGGGAGAGACACAGATACGCAGTATTTT.

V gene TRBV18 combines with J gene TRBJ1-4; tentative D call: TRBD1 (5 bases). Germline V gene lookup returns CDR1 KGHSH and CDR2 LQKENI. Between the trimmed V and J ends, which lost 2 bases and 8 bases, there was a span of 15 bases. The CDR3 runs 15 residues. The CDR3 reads CASSPGRASREKLFF. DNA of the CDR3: TGTGCCAGCTCACCAGGCAGGGCTTCTAGGGAAAAACTGTTTTTT.

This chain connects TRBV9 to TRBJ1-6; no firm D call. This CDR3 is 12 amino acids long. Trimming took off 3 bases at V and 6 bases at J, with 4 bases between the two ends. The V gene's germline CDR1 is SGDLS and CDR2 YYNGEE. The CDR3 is CASSAGNSPLHF. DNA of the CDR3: TGTGCCAGCAGCGCCGGTAATTCACCCCTCCACTTT.

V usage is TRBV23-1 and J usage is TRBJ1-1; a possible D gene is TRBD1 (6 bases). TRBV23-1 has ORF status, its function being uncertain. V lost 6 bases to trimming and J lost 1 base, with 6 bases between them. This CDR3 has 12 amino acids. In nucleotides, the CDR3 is TGCGCCAGCAGGACAGGGAACACTGAAGCTTTCTTT. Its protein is CASRTGNTEAFF.

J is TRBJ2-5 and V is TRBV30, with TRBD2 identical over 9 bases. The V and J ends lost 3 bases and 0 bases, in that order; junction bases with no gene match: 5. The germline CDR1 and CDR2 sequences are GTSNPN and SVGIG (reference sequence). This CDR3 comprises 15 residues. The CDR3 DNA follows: TGTGCCTGGAGCCCGGGACTAGCATACCAAGAGACCCAGTACTTC. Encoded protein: CAWSPGLAYQETQYF.

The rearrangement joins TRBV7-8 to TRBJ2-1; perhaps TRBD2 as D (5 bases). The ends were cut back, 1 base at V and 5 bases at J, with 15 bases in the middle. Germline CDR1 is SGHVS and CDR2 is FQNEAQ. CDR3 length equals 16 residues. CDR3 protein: CASSLDQLAPHNEQFF. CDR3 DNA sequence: TGTGCCAGCAGCTTAGATCAGCTAGCTCCCCACAATGAGCAGTTCTTC.

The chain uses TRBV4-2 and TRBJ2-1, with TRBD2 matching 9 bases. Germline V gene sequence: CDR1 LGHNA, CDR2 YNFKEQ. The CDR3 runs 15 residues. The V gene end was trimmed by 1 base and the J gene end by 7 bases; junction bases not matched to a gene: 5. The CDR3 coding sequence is TGTGCCAGCAGCCAAGGCGCTAGCGGGGTAAATGAGCAGTTCTTC. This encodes CASSQGASGVNEQFF.

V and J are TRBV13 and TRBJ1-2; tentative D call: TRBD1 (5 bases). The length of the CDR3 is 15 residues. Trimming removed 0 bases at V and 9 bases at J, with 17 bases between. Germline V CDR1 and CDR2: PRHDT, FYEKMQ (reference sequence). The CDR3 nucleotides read TGTGCCAGCAGCTTAGGCCGCGGGGGACCTGGGAGCTACACCTTC. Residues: CASSLGRGGPGSYTF.

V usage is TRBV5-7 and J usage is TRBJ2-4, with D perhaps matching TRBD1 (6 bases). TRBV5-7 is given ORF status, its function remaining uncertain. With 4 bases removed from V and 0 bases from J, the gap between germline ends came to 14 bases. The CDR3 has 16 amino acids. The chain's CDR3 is CASSRTAIKAKNIQYF. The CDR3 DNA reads TGTGCCAGCAGCAGGACAGCCATTAAAGCCAAAAACATTCAGTACTTC.

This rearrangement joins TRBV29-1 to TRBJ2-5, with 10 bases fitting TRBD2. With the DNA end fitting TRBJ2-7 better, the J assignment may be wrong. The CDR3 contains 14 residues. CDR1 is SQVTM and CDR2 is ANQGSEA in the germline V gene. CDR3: CSVPPSGRTCEQYF. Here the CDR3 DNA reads TGCAGCGTTCCGCCTAGCGGGAGAACGTGCGAGCAGTACTTC.

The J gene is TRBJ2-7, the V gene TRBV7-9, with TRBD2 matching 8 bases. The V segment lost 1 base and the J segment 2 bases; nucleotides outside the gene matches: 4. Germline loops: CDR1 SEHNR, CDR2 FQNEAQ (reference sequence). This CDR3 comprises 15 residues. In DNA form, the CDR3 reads TGTGCCAGCAGCTTAGTAGGCGGGGGGACCTACGAGCAGTACTTC. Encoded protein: CASSLVGGGTYEQYF.

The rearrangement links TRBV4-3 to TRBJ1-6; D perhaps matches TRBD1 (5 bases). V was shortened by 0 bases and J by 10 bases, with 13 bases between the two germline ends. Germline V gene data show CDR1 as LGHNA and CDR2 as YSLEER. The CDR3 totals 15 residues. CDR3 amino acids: CASSQDFQGMSPLHF. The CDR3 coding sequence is TGCGCCAGCAGCCAAGATTTTCAGGGAATGTCACCCCTCCACTTT.

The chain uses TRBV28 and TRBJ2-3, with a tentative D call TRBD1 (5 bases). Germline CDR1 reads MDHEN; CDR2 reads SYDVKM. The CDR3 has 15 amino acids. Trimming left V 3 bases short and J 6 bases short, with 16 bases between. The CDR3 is CASSLQGLTPDTQYF. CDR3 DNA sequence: TGTGCCAGCAGTTTGCAGGGCCTCACACCGGATACGCAGTATTTT.

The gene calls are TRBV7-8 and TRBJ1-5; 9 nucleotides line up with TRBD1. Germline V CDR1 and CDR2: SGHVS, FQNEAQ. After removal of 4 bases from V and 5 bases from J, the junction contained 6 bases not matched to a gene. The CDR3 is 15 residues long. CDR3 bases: TGTGCCAGCAGCTCTGGGACAGGGTTCGATCAGCCCCAGCATTTT. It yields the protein CASSSGTGFDQPQHF.

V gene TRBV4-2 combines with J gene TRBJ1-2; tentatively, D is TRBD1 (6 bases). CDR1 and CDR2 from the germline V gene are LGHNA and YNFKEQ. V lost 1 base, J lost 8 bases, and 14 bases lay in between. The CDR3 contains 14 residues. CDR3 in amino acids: CASSQVGTRTGYTF. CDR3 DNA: TGTGCCAGCAGCCAAGTTGGGACAAGGACGGGCTACACCTTC.

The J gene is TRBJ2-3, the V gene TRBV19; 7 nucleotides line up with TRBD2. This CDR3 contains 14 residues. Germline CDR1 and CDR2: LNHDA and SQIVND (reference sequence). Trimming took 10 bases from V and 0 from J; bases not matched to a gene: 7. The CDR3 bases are TGTGCCAACTCCTCTAGCGGAAGCACAGATACGCAGTATTTT. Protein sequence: CANSSSGSTDTQYF. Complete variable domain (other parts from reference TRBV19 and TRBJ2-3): DGGITQSPKYLFRKEGQNVTLSCEQNLNHDAMYWYRQDPGQGLRLIYYSQIVNDFQKGDIAEGYSVSREKKESFPLTVTSAQKNPTAFYLCANSSSGSTDTQYFGPGTRLTVL.

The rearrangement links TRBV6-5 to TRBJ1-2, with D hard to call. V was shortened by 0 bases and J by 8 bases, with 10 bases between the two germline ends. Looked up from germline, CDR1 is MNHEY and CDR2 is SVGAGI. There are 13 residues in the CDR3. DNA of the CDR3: TGTGCCAGCAGTTACTCGTGGCGGGAAGGCTACACCTTC. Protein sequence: CASSYSWREGYTF.

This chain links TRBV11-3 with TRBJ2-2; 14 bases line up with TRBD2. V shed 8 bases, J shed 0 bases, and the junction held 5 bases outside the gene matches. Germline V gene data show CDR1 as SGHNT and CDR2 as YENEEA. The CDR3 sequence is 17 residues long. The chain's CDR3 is CASLRTSGGTNTGELFF. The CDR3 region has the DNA TGTGCCAGCCTAAGGACTAGCGGGGGGACGAACACCGGGGAGCTGTTTTTT.

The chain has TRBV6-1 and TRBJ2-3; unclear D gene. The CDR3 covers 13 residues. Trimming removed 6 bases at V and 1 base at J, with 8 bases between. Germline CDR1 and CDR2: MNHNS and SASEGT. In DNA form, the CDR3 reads TGTGCCAGCAGCTGGAGCGGCACAGATACGCAGTATTTT. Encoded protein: CASSWSGTDTQYF.